The 7 T cell receptor beta chains reported below all come from one sample, sequenced in a study of cytomegalovirus exposure and HLA in healthy donors. In the PCR, 60 Vbeta and 13 Jbeta primers were used. Profiled with immunoSEQ multiplex PCR; TCRdb holds only in-frame clones, not every one. The repertoire holds some 150,000 clones, with more than 60% as singletons. Specimen: PBMCs. All receptors derive from a female donor in good health and CMV-seronegative.

The chain recombines TRBV6-1 with TRBJ1-6, with 7 bases that match TRBD1. This CDR3 contains 15 residues. Germline V CDR1 and CDR2: MNHNS, SASEGT. Losses at the gene ends were 6 bases for V and 5 bases for J; bases not matched to a gene: 7. CDR3 bases: TGTGCCAGCAGGCTAACAGGGGTAAATAATTCACCCCTCCACTTT. This codes for CASRLTGVNNSPLHF.

The chain uses TRBV4-3 and TRBJ1-4; TRBD1 aligns across 9 bases. The CDR3 is 15 residues long. J was trimmed by 8 bases and V by 0 bases; bases with no gene match: 4. Germline CDR1 is LGHNA and CDR2 is YSLEER. The CDR3 loop reads CASSQDIGTGEKLFF. CDR3 sequence (DNA): TGCGCCAGCAGCCAAGATATTGGGACAGGGGAAAAACTGTTTTTT.

DNA for the CDR3: TGCGCCAGCAGCCAAGAGGTGGCCAGCTCCTACAATGAGCAGTTCTTC. It is translated as CASSQEVASSYNEQFF. This chain uses TRBV4-3 with TRBJ2-1; no definite D call. V was shortened by 0 bases and J by 0 bases, with 9 bases between the two germline ends. Germline V gene data show CDR1 as LGHNA and CDR2 as YSLEER. The CDR3 runs 16 residues.

The chain joins TRBV4-1 to TRBJ2-1, with unresolved D. V was cut by 0 bases and J by 3 bases, with 9 bases left in between. The germline V gene has CDR1 MGHRA and CDR2 YSYEKL. The CDR3 sequence is 15 residues long. The chain's CDR3 is CASSQDSSIYNEQFF. CDR3 DNA sequence: TGCGCCAGCAGCCAAGATAGTTCCATCTACAATGAGCAGTTCTTC.

V usage is TRBV5-1 and J usage is TRBJ2-3; perhaps TRBD1 as D (5 bases). The length of the CDR3 is 22 residues. V lost 2 bases, J lost 2 bases, and 33 bases lay in between. Per germline, CDR1 SGHRS and CDR2 YFSETQ. The chain's CDR3 is CASSFIHSTRREFSYYTDTQYF. DNA for the CDR3: TGCGCCAGCAGCTTCATCCACTCAACTCGCAGGGAATTTTCCTACTACACAGATACGCAGTATTTT.

This chain connects TRBV2 to TRBJ1-2, with TRBD1 matching 8 bases. Germline V gene data show CDR1 as SNHLY and CDR2 as FYNNEI. After removal of 3 bases from V and 1 base from J, the junction contained 4 bases not matched to a gene. This CDR3 contains 15 residues. The CDR3, as DNA: TGTGCCAGCAGTGATAGACAGGGGATTAACTATGGCTACACCTTC. Amino acid sequence: CASSDRQGINYGYTF.

The table lists this clone with a few counts. J is TRBJ2-7 and V is TRBV28, with TRBD1 matching 9 bases. Germline V gene sequence: CDR1 MDHEN, CDR2 SYDVKM. The V segment lost 5 bases and the J segment 2 bases; nucleotides outside the gene matches: 10. This CDR3 has 16 residues. The CDR3 loop reads CASSPSGTGTTYEQYF. In nucleotides, the CDR3 is TGTGCCAGCAGTCCCTCCGGGACAGGGACTACCTACGAGCAGTACTTC.